This TCR beta chain was found in a study of cytomegalovirus exposure and HLA in healthy donors. Amplification used 60 Vbeta primers and 13 Jbeta primers. The protocol was immunoSEQ multiplex PCR, while the TCRdb copy is restricted to in-frame clones and leaves out a portion. This sample has approximately 220,000 clones, with over 65% found just once. Findings of the study overall: In vitro testing confirmed a few CMV-associated chains as specific for CMV antigens. A previous analysis found most TCR beta V segments productive roughly 87% or roughly 30% of the time.

Germline CDR1 reads SQVTM; CDR2 reads ANQGSEA. Trimming cost V 4 bases and J 1 base, with 8 bases left between them. CDR3 size: 13 residues. Remarks on this clone: Its target is unknown.

The chain recombines TRBV29-1 with TRBJ1-5; D unresolved. This clonotype originated in a man aged 35-49 years in good health and CMV-seronegative. Sequenced input: PBMCs. The CDR3 DNA follows: TGCAGCGTTGCTGCAGGAAGCAATCAGCCCCAGCATTTT. It specifies CSVAAGSNQPQHF.